This T cell receptor (beta chain) was sequenced in a study of cytomegalovirus exposure and HLA in healthy donors (dated by TCRdb to about 2017). Regarding the research as a whole: In an earlier analysis of roughly 590 of the donors, around 300 Gb of sequence data and just under 120 million unique TCR beta sequences from some 170 million T cells were reported. An early release covering roughly 600 HLA-typed donors comprised about 300 gigabases of sequencing data and some 79 million unique TCR sequences. Of the 350 to 450 genotyped donors, roughly 85% fell in the genetic ancestry cluster associated with self-reported Caucasian donors. The study was designed to test whether signatures of past pathogen exposure could be identified by cataloging public T cell receptors. The study profiled the T cell repertoires of some 610 subjects by immunosequencing and related them to cytomegalovirus serostatus. Along with the approximately 700-subject first cohort, a separate validation cohort of around 110 different subjects was used. To predict cytomegalovirus infection status, the study brought together high-throughput TCR immunosequencing, statistical association of individual TCRs with disease status, and machine learning. A later analysis re-examined previously published TCR beta repertoires from just over 650 donors and added high-resolution HLA genotyping to investigate patterns of TCR occurrence. The later analysis used no new phenotypic data to find candidate immune exposures, relying instead on TCR beta sequences and their occurrence across donors. An earlier analysis of around 640 of the donors used high-throughput TCR beta sequencing to judge whether each TCR beta V gene segment behaved as functional or pseudogenic. Donor age, sex, ethnicity and CMV serostatus were compiled alongside the repertoire data. A later genetic analysis took genome-wide SNP genotypes for about 65% of the roughly 670 donors and used that subset as a discovery cohort. Every repertoire in the discovery cohort had been generated on one and the same sequencing platform. Class I and class II HLA loci were covered by the typing at four-digit resolution. Typing coverage varied by locus: roughly 629-630 donors for A, B, C, DRB1 and DQB1; more than 500 for DQA1; more than 600 for DPA1; 450 to 480 for DPB1. Several DR-DQ haplotypes were treated as single units for association and clustering because of strong linkage in the cohort. Across 300 to 400 genotyped donors of the cohort, an average of approximately 240,000 unique TCR beta nucleotide sequences per donor were sequenced, and approximately 17% of those sequences were non-productive.

The cohort was made up of 666 healthy bone marrow donors. All cohort members were sampled while nominally healthy, although unrecorded immune exposures were likely present. The donor tested CMV seronegative and was one of the 352 seronegative cohort members. A peripheral blood sample was provided by each donor, and peripheral blood mononuclear cells were used for TCR beta sequencing. Genomic DNA extraction from the blood cell samples was performed with the Qiagen DNeasy Blood Extraction Kit. Library method: the immunoSEQ multiplex PCR assay. For the multiplex PCR, a mixture combining 60 forward primers for TCR Vbeta segments and 13 reverse primers for TCR Jbeta segments was used. The CDR3 region of rearranged TCR beta genes was amplified from genomic DNA by a multiplex PCR assay. On the Illumina HiSeq System, the amplified TCR beta libraries were sequenced as 87-base-pair reads. Under the source paper's analysis protocol: In a later analysis, roughly 80 million unique TCR beta chains were counted across the roughly 610 repertoires, and roughly 9.9 million of these chains were shared by at least two donors. Raw reads were error-corrected and collapsed into unique sequences with a nearest-neighbor algorithm that merged closely related sequences to remove PCR and sequencing errors. Alignment of CDR3 sequences to IMGT reference sequences was used to assign V, D and J gene segments. For a sequence to be retained, at least a six-nucleotide match to both a V gene segment and a J gene segment was required. A rearrangement counted as productive if the CDR3 had no stop codons and remained in frame with V and J, and every other rearrangement counted as non-productive. CDR3 was defined by IMGT convention, running from the second conserved V-encoded cysteine to the conserved J-encoded phenylalanine. In an earlier analysis of 550 to 650 of the donors, sequences lacking an unambiguous match to a single V gene segment were excluded. In an earlier analysis of some 590 of the donors, a V segment was called functional when productive rearrangements were above 56.7%, and segregating when the standard deviation between donors exceeded 5%. To diagnose cytomegalovirus status from the catalog of TCR beta chain sequences, a statistical classification framework was built. A later analysis assigned V and J genes by comparing TCR nucleotide sequences with IMGT/GENE-DB human TR gene sequences. Using the TCRdist pipeline, a later analysis assigned CDR3 sequences along with most-parsimonious VDJ recombination scenarios. In a later analysis, every TCR beta chain was defined by the combination of its CDR3 amino acid sequence and its V-gene family, and reads without a unique V-gene family were dropped. As a way to deal with suspected cross-contamination and a sequencing artifact, a later analysis dropped roughly 600 nucleotide sequences that were highly shared and had low generation probability. A later analysis calculated a clonal expansion index for each public chain from normalized within-repertoire ranks of inferred template counts. In a later analysis, generation probabilities were computed using a VDJ recombination model fitted to out-of-frame rearrangements, and the results were checked against IGoR. In a later analysis, hypergeometric tests were used to score TCR-TCR, TCR-HLA and TCR-CMV co-occurrence, with a repertoire-size bias correction applied to TCR pairs. To estimate false discovery rates, a later analysis permuted the HLA or CMV assignments 20 times. A later analysis grouped co-occurring TCRs with DBSCAN, adding TCRdist sequence similarity when clustering within HLA-allele-positive subsets. Repertoires with fewer than 30,000 or more than 120,000 public chains were left out of co-occurrence clustering, as were four to six repertoires with anomalous nucleotide sharing. Held by TCRdb, this immuneACCESS table contains in-frame sequences only and omits some clones. Under half of the omission traces to an unresolved V gene where checked; the cause of the rest is unknown. V, J and clone size derive from that table, while D and trimming were established from the DNA sequence. The sample table holds 200,000 to 300,000 clones, of which approximately 85% were seen once. The ten largest make up 0.2% to 0.3% of the sample.

Measured from the cysteine to the phenylalanine, the CDR3 is 15 residues long. The entry retains the CDR3 DNA only, 45 bases that are in frame from base 1. The germline V gene encodes CDR1 LNHDA and CDR2 SQIVND (reference sequence). For this chain, trimming is 4 bases at the V end and 10 bases at the J end, and the number of junction bases without a gene match is 8. Study-wide findings and limitations: In a later analysis, most CMV-associated TCR beta chains were found to appear HLA-restricted, with HLA associations seemingly driven largely by CMV exposure. The 87-base-pair reads could not distinguish some IMGT-functional V segments, including TRBV6-2 and TRBV6-3, so those segments were excluded. A further reported finding was that TCR beta sequences accurately predicted the HLA-A and HLA-B alleles for most subjects in the first cohort. A later analysis reported that several top co-occurrence clusters appeared linked to parvovirus B19, influenza, CMV and Epstein-Barr virus. In vitro tests confirmed that three of the cytomegalovirus-associated TCR beta chains recognize cytomegalovirus antigens. A cluster of highly shared sequence variants was judged likely to represent a technical artifact of the sequencing pipeline. The classifier was reported to diagnose cytomegalovirus status with high specificity and sensitivity in both the original and validation cohorts. Assigning TCR associations to individual alleles was difficult when HLA alleles, especially DR and DQ, strongly co-occurred. It was suggested by the authors that the approach could potentially be generalized to other disease states and immunological phenotypes. Because HLA typing was missing for some donors at each locus, association tests included only the typed subset. The only immune exposure information available for the cohort was CMV serostatus. Most TCR sequences were observed very rarely across donors, whereas some public TCRs were present in many individuals. In a later analysis, HLA-associated TCR beta chains showed more clonal expansion and lower generation probabilities than non-associated chains that were equally common. In a later analysis, TCR association rates were found to vary across HLA loci, with the most associated TCRs seen for DRB1 alleles and the fewest for HLA-C alleles. This cohort had only TCR beta chains sequenced, and the lack of alpha or paired-chain data limited which features could be detected. The study listed 150 to 200 TCR beta chains as associated with cytomegalovirus. Correlated functional status among segregating V segments might reflect linkage disequilibrium, but an unknown experimental factor could not be ruled out. A later genetic analysis reported fewer N-insertions in productive TCRs among donors in an Asian-associated ancestry cluster than the roughly 650-donor mean. A later genetic analysis associated a missense DCLRE1C variant with V-gene and J-gene trimming of TCR beta chains, and an independent cohort replicated the association. The presence/absence analyses assumed that sequencing depth was roughly uniform across donors, and that assumption may not be true. In an earlier analysis of 587 of the donors, most TCR beta V segments were observed in productive rearrangements about 87% or about 30% of the time, broadly matching IMGT annotations. Around 16 rarely observed V segments, including chromosome 9 orphons, were excluded from the earlier analysis of several hundred of the donors because counts were too low. Specific HLA alleles were associated with roughly 16,000 TCR beta sequences at a false discovery rate of 0.05 in a later analysis.

As for this clone: No cognate antigen has been identified for it. No much larger clone exists at a distance of one base, and base qualities are not known.

This receptor was taken from a girl under 10 years old in good health and CMV-seronegative. Sequenced material: PBMCs. The chain uses TRBV19 and TRBJ1-6; 9 middle bases align to TRBD1. The CDR3 has the sequence CASSNMGTGLSPLHF. The base sequence is TGTGCCAGTAGTAACATGGGGACAGGGCTGTCACCCCTCCACTTT.